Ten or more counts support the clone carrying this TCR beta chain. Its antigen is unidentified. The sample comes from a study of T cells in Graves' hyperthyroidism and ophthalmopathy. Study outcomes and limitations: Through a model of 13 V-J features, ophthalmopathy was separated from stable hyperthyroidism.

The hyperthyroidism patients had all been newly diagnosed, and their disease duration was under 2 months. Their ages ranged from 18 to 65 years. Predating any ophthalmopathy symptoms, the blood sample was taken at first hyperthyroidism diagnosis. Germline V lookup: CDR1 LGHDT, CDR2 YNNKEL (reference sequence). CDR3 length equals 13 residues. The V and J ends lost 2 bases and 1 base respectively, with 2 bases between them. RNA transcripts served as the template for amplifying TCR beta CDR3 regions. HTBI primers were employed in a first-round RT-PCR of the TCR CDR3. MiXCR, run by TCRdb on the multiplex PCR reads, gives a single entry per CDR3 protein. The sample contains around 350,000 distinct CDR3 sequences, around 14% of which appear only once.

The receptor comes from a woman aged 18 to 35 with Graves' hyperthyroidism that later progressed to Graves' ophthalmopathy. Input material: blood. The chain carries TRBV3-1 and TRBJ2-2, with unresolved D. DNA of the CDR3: TGTGCCAGCAGCCAACTGAACACCGGGGAGCTGTTTTTT. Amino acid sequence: CASSQLNTGELFF.